This TCR beta chain is from a study of T cell repertoires in cytomegalovirus infection. As for the study in general: Recently identified HLA-C-restricted and well-studied HLA-B-restricted CMV epitopes were used. It was the public TCR beta signatures that indicated both CMV infection and matching HLA type. Whole-study results and caveats: Summed frequency of shared TCR beta families picked out CMV carriers who also had the relevant HLA. HLA-C-restricted CMV-specific TCR beta clonotypes prevailed in the ex vivo response.

The V gene end was trimmed by 8 bases and the J gene end by 5 bases; junction bases not matched to a gene: 5. The germline V gene has CDR1 LNHDA and CDR2 SQIVND (reference sequence). The CDR3 covers 12 residues. As to this clonotype: Its cognate antigen is unknown.

Via MiXCR, TCRdb re-called the reads, giving one row per CDR3 protein. Of about 180,000 distinct CDR3 sequences in the sample, less than 25% were seen once. The source is a human donor in good health (CMV status not recorded). Some clones in this sample may be carry-over from other donors' samples. The sequencing used CD8+ T cells from cultured PBMCs, collected from culture after CMV antigen stimulation. The genes are TRBV19 and TRBJ1-2, with 7 bases that match TRBD1. The CDR3 reads CASLSQGYGYTF. CDR3 sequence (DNA): TGTGCCAGTCTGTCACAGGGGTATGGCTACACCTTC.